The 23 T cell receptor beta chains listed next were all sequenced from one sample in a study of T cell repertoires in cytomegalovirus infection. MiXCR was run by TCRdb on the reads, yielding one entry per CDR3 protein. This sample has roughly 320,000 distinct CDR3 sequences, with roughly a tenth found just once. The sequencing input was PBMCs. These receptors were obtained from a human donor in good health (CMV status not recorded). Some clones in this sample may be carry-over from other donors' samples.

The table lists this clonotype with a few counts. The chain couples TRBV12-5 to TRBJ1-5; no definite D call. Germline assignment: CDR1 LGHNT and CDR2 FRNRAP. This CDR3 comprises 14 residues. V was trimmed by 6 bases and J by 7 bases, leaving 16 bases between them. The CDR3 DNA reads TGTGCTAGTGGCCCACCCGCGGGTCGACAGCCCCAGCATTTT. The encoded protein is CASGPPAGRQPQHF.

This clonotype appeared many times. The chain couples TRBV28 to TRBJ2-2; the match to TRBD1 covers 7 bases. CDR3 length: 14 residues. The germline gives CDR1 MDHEN, CDR2 SYDVKM. Trimming took 7 bases from V and 1 from J; bases not matched to a gene: 3. The chain's CDR3 is CASTGTVNTGELFF. The DNA for the CDR3 is TGTGCCAGCACCGGGACAGTGAACACCGGGGAGCTGTTTTTT.

This clonotype was counted a few times. This rearrangement joins TRBV6-4 to TRBJ1-4; D unresolved. Per the germline V gene, CDR1 is MRHNA and CDR2 is SNTAGT. This CDR3 region has 16 residues. Trimming took off 6 bases at V and 8 bases at J, with 22 bases between the two ends. The CDR3 sequence: CASSEEAGLLGEKLFF. The CDR3 DNA is TGTGCCAGCAGCGAAGAGGCAGGTCTTTTGGGGGAAAAACTGTTTTTT.

This clonotype was found many times. The CDR3 reads CSAAFSLNTEAFF. The CDR3 DNA follows: TGCAGCGCGGCGTTCTCGTTGAACACTGAAGCTTTCTTT. V gene TRBV29-1 combines with J gene TRBJ1-1; D unresolved. CDR3 length: 13 amino acids. V lost 7 bases and J lost 0, with 12 bases in between. Germline CDR1 reads SQVTM; CDR2 reads ANQGSEA.

This clonotype was recorded at least ten times. CDR3 in DNA: TGCAGCGTTGAAGTAGCGGGGGGAACAGATACGCAGTATTTT. Encoded protein: CSVEVAGGTDTQYF. The V call is TRBV29-1, the J call TRBJ2-3; the match to TRBD2 covers 10 bases. The CDR3 has 14 residues. The ends lost 1 base at V and 3 bases at J; junction bases unmatched: 1. The germline V gene encodes CDR1 SQVTM and CDR2 ANQGSEA.

In this sample, this clonotype turned up many times. The chain employs TRBV12-3 or TRBV12-4 and TRBJ1-1; D unclear. This CDR3 spans 10 amino acids. V lost 7 bases and J lost 7, with 7 bases in between. The CDR3 is CASMIDEAFF. The DNA for the CDR3 is TGTGCCAGCATGATTGATGAAGCTTTCTTT.

The sample holds a few counts of this clonotype. The genes are TRBV3-1 and TRBJ2-7, with a weak D call TRBD2 (5 bases). CDR1 LGHDT and CDR2 YNNKEL come from the germline V gene (reference sequence). V gave up 3 bases and J gave up 4 bases, with 22 bases separating them. The CDR3 is made up of 17 amino acids. CDR3 nucleotides: TGTGCCAGCAGCCACCTATCCCTGGGGAGTTCACGATACGAGCAGTACTTC. As protein: CASSHLSLGSSRYEQYF.

This clonotype was detected many times. The chain has TRBV29-1 and TRBJ1-1, with a weak D call TRBD1 (5 bases). V was shortened by 1 base and J by 2 bases, with 17 bases between the two germline ends. Per germline, CDR1 SQVTM and CDR2 ANQGSEA. This CDR3 region has 16 residues. The CDR3 region is CSVEARLLGGNTEAFF. The CDR3 region has the DNA TGCAGCGTTGAAGCCCGGTTGTTGGGGGGAAACACTGAAGCTTTCTTT.

This clonotype has ten or more counts. The gene calls are TRBV2 and TRBJ2-7; D is unresolved. V gave up 6 bases and J gave up 2 bases, with 17 bases separating them. Germline values: CDR1 SNHLY, CDR2 FYNNEI. The CDR3 totals 15 residues. The CDR3: CASRGTQLLAYEQYV. CDR3 in DNA: TGTGCCAGCAGGGGTACCCAGTTGTTGGCCTACGAGCAGTACGTC.

This clonotype appeared a few times. The chain links TRBV28 to TRBJ2-5, with D maybe TRBD1 (8 bases). Between the trimmed V and J ends, which lost 10 bases and 5 bases, there was a span of 20 bases. Germline CDR1 and CDR2: MDHEN and SYDVKM. This CDR3 contains 14 residues. The CDR3 here is CATGGTGGIETQYF. CDR3 in DNA: TGTGCCACGGGGGGTACAGGGGGTATCGAGACCCAGTACTTC.

Ten or more counts support this clonotype. J is TRBJ2-6 and V is TRBV19, with 7 bases fitting TRBD1. There are 15 residues in the CDR3. V was clipped by 7 bases and J by 2 bases; unmatched bases: 5. Germline-derived CDR1 and CDR2 are LNHDA and SQIVND (reference sequence). The CDR3: CASNDRAAGANVLTF. The CDR3 DNA is TGTGCCAGTAACGACAGGGCGGCTGGGGCCAACGTCCTGACTTTC.

The V gene is TRBV18, the J gene TRBJ2-3; TRBD2 aligns across 9 bases. Trimming took 3 bases from V and 3 from J; bases not matched to a gene: 4. Germline V CDR1 and CDR2: KGHSH, LQKENI. There are 15 residues in the CDR3. The CDR3 nucleotides read TGTGCCAGCTCACCGTTTGGACTAGCGACAGATACGCAGTATTTT. Protein sequence: CASSPFGLATDTQYF.

At least ten counts were recorded for this clonotype. This chain uses TRBV7-2 with TRBJ1-6, with 7 bases matching TRBD1. The CDR3 runs to 17 residues. With V trimmed by 4 bases and J by 3 bases, 9 bases remained unmatched. The germline gives CDR1 SGHTA, CDR2 FQGNSA. Here the CDR3 reads CASSSTGTVIYNSPLHF. CDR3 DNA sequence: TGTGCCAGCAGCTCAACCGGGACAGTCATCTATAATTCACCCCTCCACTTT.

This chain connects TRBV5-1 to TRBJ2-3, with a possible D match to TRBD2 (5 bases). This CDR3 is 15 amino acids long. V was cut by 1 base and J by 2 bases, with 11 bases left in between. Germline V lookup: CDR1 SGHRS, CDR2 YFSETQ. The CDR3 spells CASSLSGSFTDTQYF. The CDR3 DNA reads as TGCGCCAGCAGCTTGAGCGGCTCTTTCACAGATACGCAGTATTTT.

This clonotype was picked up a small number of times. The gene calls are TRBV5-4 and TRBJ2-4; TRBD1 matches 7 bases. The germline V gene encodes CDR1 SGHNT and CDR2 YYREEE (reference sequence). This CDR3 comprises 15 residues. Trimming took 2 bases from V and 1 from J; bases not matched to a gene: 3. This chain's CDR3 is CASSFEQGAKNIQYF. The CDR3, as DNA: TGTGCCAGCAGCTTTGAACAGGGGGCCAAAAACATTCAGTACTTC. The variable domain in full, with the rest retrieved from reference TRBV5-4 and TRBJ2-4, is ETGVTQSPTHLIKTRGQQVTLRCSSQSGHNTVSWYQQALGQGPQFIFQYYREEENGRGNFPPRFSGLQFPNYSSELNVNALELDDSALYLCASSFEQGAKNIQYFGAGTRLSVL.

This clonotype was picked up many times. The rearrangement links TRBV5-5 to TRBJ2-1; TRBD2 matches 7 bases. With V trimmed by 4 bases and J by 0 bases, 4 bases remained unmatched. The CDR3 consists of 15 residues. Germline-derived CDR1 and CDR2 are SGHKS and YYEKEE (reference sequence). The chain's CDR3 is CASSTTSSSYNEQFF. CDR3 coding DNA: TGTGCCAGCAGCACGACTAGCAGCTCCTACAATGAGCAGTTCTTC.

This clonotype was counted many times. The V call is TRBV6-2 or TRBV6-3, the J call TRBJ2-7, with 8 bases that match TRBD1. The CDR3 consists of 17 residues. V dropped 6 bases and J dropped 2; count of bases not matched to a gene: 15. CDR1 is MNHEY and CDR2 is SVGEGT in the germline V gene. This CDR3 reads CASSPGTGYLGAYEQYV. CDR3 DNA: TGTGCCAGCAGCCCCGGGACAGGTTACCTCGGGGCCTACGAGCAGTACGTC.

This clonotype was seen repeatedly, ten times or more. CDR3 region: CATSSAEAYNEQFF. The CDR3 region has the DNA TGTGCCACCAGTTCAGCGGAAGCCTACAATGAGCAGTTCTTC. The chain combines TRBV24-1 with TRBJ2-1; possible D gene TRBD2, 5 bases. Trimming removed 6 bases at V and 2 bases at J, with 10 bases between. CDR1 is KGHDR, CDR2 SFDVKD, per germline. The CDR3 has 14 residues.

Many counts were recorded for this clonotype. This chain links TRBV6-5 with TRBJ2-1, with TRBD2 matching 7 bases. This CDR3 has 13 amino acids. The germline V gene has CDR1 MNHEY and CDR2 SVGAGI. Trimming took 0 bases from V and 12 from J; bases not matched to a gene: 5. The CDR3 reads CASSYSNREGQFF. The CDR3 DNA reads as TGTGCCAGCAGTTACTCGAATAGGGAGGGGCAGTTCTTC.

In this sample, this clonotype turned up a few times. V gene TRBV5-1 combines with J gene TRBJ1-3; TRBD1 aligns across 9 bases. CDR3 length: 16 residues. J lost 4 bases, V lost 4 bases, and 9 bases had no gene match. Germline V gives CDR1 SGHRS, CDR2 YFSETQ. The CDR3, as DNA: TGCGCCAGCAGCCACGGGGGACAGGGCGCCGGAAACACCATATATTTT. It codes for CASSHGGQGAGNTIYF.

At least ten counts were recorded for this clonotype. This sequence joins TRBV7-9 and TRBJ2-2; 9 bases map to TRBD1. With 1 base clipped from V and 6 bases from J, the junction kept 9 bases outside the gene matches. This CDR3 contains 17 residues. Germline-derived CDR1 and CDR2 are SEHNR and FQNEAQ (reference sequence). The CDR3: CASSLGPPDRGAGELFF. CDR3 bases: TGTGCCAGCAGCTTAGGTCCCCCAGACAGGGGGGCCGGGGAGCTGTTTTTT.

This clonotype occurred many times. The chain combines TRBV28 with TRBJ2-2; 12 bases are shared with TRBD1. This CDR3 spans 18 amino acids. Per germline, CDR1 MDHEN and CDR2 SYDVKM. V was clipped by 3 bases and J by 2 bases; unmatched bases: 7. CDR3 in amino acids: CASSFLGTGGPNTGELFF. The CDR3 DNA is TGTGCCAGCAGTTTCCTCGGGACAGGGGGCCCTAACACCGGGGAGCTGTTTTTT.

The V gene is TRBV6-5, the J gene TRBJ2-5; D not resolved. Trimming took off 5 bases at V and 2 bases at J, with 15 bases between the two ends. Germline V gene lookup returns CDR1 MNHEY and CDR2 SVGAGI. CDR3 size: 15 residues. The CDR3, as DNA: TGTGCCAGCAGTCCGGATGGGTCGTGGCAAGAGACCCAGTACTTC. Protein sequence: CASSPDGSWQETQYF.